The 23 T cell receptor beta chains reported below all come from one sample, sequenced in a study of T cell changes during pregnancy in multiple sclerosis. Here immunoSEQ multiplex PCR was the method, and the copy in TCRdb shows in-frame clones only, minus some. The sample lists about 98,000 clones, 92% occurring once. Sequences were derived from peripheral blood, sampled after pregnancy. Receptors were obtained from a female donor in good health, enrolled as a control in a pregnancy study.

The chain recombines TRBV5-1 with TRBJ2-1; 8 positions agree with TRBD1. The CDR3 is 15 residues long. Germline-derived CDR1 and CDR2 are SGHRS and YFSETQ. Trimming cost V 4 bases and J 4 bases; bases outside gene matches: 7. CDR3 nucleotide sequence: TGCGCCAGCAGCCCCCTGGGACAGGAGTACAATGAGCAGTTCTTC. Its translation is CASSPLGQEYNEQFF.

The chain is built from TRBV27 and TRBJ2-5, with 7 bases that match TRBD1. The CDR3 is 16 amino acids. V shed 6 bases and J 4 bases; nucleotides not matched to a gene: 14. CDR1 is MNHEY and CDR2 is SMNVEV in the germline V gene (reference sequence). The CDR3 region is CASRPRDRAFGETQYF. CDR3 in DNA: TGTGCCAGCAGGCCCCGAGACAGGGCTTTCGGAGAGACCCAGTACTTC.

V is TRBV25-1 and J is TRBJ2-1, with a weak D call TRBD1 (7 bases). The CDR3 runs to 15 residues. The germline CDR1 and CDR2 sequences are MGHDK and SYGVNS. V was cut by 6 bases and J by 8 bases, with 20 bases left in between. The CDR3 DNA follows: TGTGCCAGCAGCTCCTTTTCAGGGGGGACGGATGAGCAGTTCTTC. Translation: CASSSFSGGTDEQFF.

The V gene is TRBV7-8, the J gene TRBJ1-6; D might be TRBD1 (6 bases). The CDR3 has 14 residues. Between the trimmed V and J ends, which lost 5 bases and 5 bases, there was a span of 10 bases. The germline V gene has CDR1 SGHVS and CDR2 FQNEAQ. This CDR3 is CASSPGHHNSPLHF. CDR3 coding DNA: TGTGCCAGCAGCCCGGGACACCATAATTCACCCCTCCACTTT.

V is TRBV2 and J is TRBJ2-5; tentative D call: TRBD1 (5 bases). The length of the CDR3 is 13 residues. The V gene lost 4 bases and the J gene lost 5 bases, with 11 bases spanning the gap. The V gene's germline CDR1 is SNHLY and CDR2 FYNNEI. The CDR3: CASSVLGLETQYF. The CDR3 DNA reads TGTGCCAGCAGTGTCCTGGGGCTGGAGACCCAGTACTTC. Together with reference TRBV2 and TRBJ2-5, the CDR3 gives the full variable domain: EPEVTQTPSHQVTQMGQEVILRCVPISNHLYFYWYRQILGQKVEFLVSFYNNEISEKSEIFDDQFSVERPDGSNFTLKIRSTKLEDSAMYFCASSVLGLETQYFGPGTRLLVL.

V is TRBV11-2 and J is TRBJ2-7; TRBD1 agrees at 8 bases. The V gene's germline CDR1 is SGHAT and CDR2 FQNNGV. J gave up 2 bases and V 6 bases, and 6 bases lay outside the gene matches. The CDR3 spans 14 residues. The CDR3 region is CASSMDREAYEQYF. DNA of the CDR3: TGTGCCAGCAGTATGGACAGGGAGGCCTACGAGCAGTACTTC. The full variable domain, in which reference TRBV11-2 and TRBJ2-7 provide the parts outside the CDR3, is EAGVAQSPRYKIIEKRQSVAFWCNPISGHATLYWYQQILGQGPKLLIQFQNNGVVDDSQLPKDRFSAERLKGVDSTLKIQPAKLEDSAVYLCASSMDREAYEQYFGPGTRLTVT.

CDR3 nucleotide sequence: TGTGCCAGCAGCTTACAGACTAGCGGGGGGACCGGGGAGCTGTTTTTT. Translating gives CASSLQTSGGTGELFF. The rearrangement links TRBV7-9 to TRBJ2-2; 13 bases match TRBD2. In germline, CDR1 is SEHNR, CDR2 FQNEAQ (reference sequence). With V trimmed by 2 bases and J by 5 bases, 2 bases remained unmatched. The CDR3 consists of 16 residues.

CDR3 amino acids: CASSRGRLGYTF. The CDR3 nucleotides read TGTGCCAGCAGCAGGGGGCGCCTTGGCTACACCTTC. This chain links TRBV6-5 with TRBJ1-2; 8 positions match TRBD1. The ends lost 6 bases at V and 7 bases at J; junction bases unmatched: 4. The CDR3 is made up of 12 amino acids. The germline gives CDR1 MNHEY, CDR2 SVGAGI.

This chain joins TRBV6-1 and TRBJ2-7; D is unclear. V was pared by 9 bases and J by 4 bases, with 16 bases between. The CDR3 loop spans 13 amino acids. Germline CDR1 MNHNS, CDR2 SASEGT. As DNA, the CDR3 is TGTGCCAGTGCGGCTAGAGCCTTTTACGAGCAGTACTTC. It yields the protein CASAARAFYEQYF.

The genes are TRBV6-5 and TRBJ2-7, with 11 positions matching TRBD2. The CDR3 is made up of 14 amino acids. Germline V CDR1 and CDR2: MNHEY, SVGAGI. Germline trimming cut 5 bases from V and 4 bases from J; bases unmatched to any gene: 4. The CDR3 sequence: CASSGTSGIYEQYF. CDR3 sequence (DNA): TGTGCCAGCAGTGGGACTAGCGGAATATACGAGCAGTACTTC.

V and J are TRBV5-4 and TRBJ2-1, with a possible D match to TRBD1 (6 bases). Trimming took off 4 bases at V and 6 bases at J, with 17 bases between the two ends. This CDR3 contains 15 residues. The germline V gene encodes CDR1 SGHNT and CDR2 YYREEE (reference sequence). CDR3 loop: CASSPTGSFSNEQFF. CDR3 nucleotide sequence: TGTGCCAGCAGCCCCACAGGGTCGTTTTCCAATGAGCAGTTCTTC.

V is TRBV6-5 and J is TRBJ2-1; the D is unclear. The CDR3 has 14 amino acids. The V gene lost 2 bases and the J gene lost 4 bases, with 9 bases spanning the gap. Germline V lookup: CDR1 MNHEY, CDR2 SVGAGI. The CDR3 nucleotides read TGTGCCAGCAGTTACGGAGTGGAATACAATGAGCAGTTCTTC. It specifies CASSYGVEYNEQFF.

The gene calls are TRBV30 and TRBJ1-5; 8 bases align to TRBD1. Germline CDR1 reads GTSNPN; CDR2 reads SVGIG (reference sequence). The CDR3 is 14 residues long. V was clipped by 2 bases and J by 5 bases; unmatched bases: 5. CDR3 region: CAWSPGQGHQPQHF. DNA of the CDR3: TGTGCCTGGAGTCCAGGACAGGGCCATCAGCCCCAGCATTTT.

This clone was seen a few times. This chain connects TRBV6-1 to TRBJ2-4; perhaps TRBD1 as D (5 bases). The V end lost 6 bases, the J end lost 9 bases, and 9 bases lay between the germline ends. This CDR3 has 11 residues. Germline V gene data show CDR1 as MNHNS and CDR2 as SASEGT. The CDR3 protein is CASSQGSIQYF. CDR3 bases: TGTGCCAGCAGCCAGGGTAGCATTCAGTACTTC.

This chain connects TRBV27 to TRBJ1-1, with D perhaps matching TRBD1 (6 bases). V was shortened by 5 bases and J by 4 bases, with 14 bases between the two germline ends. Germline CDR1 and CDR2: MNHEY and SMNVEV (reference sequence). The CDR3 is 14 amino acids. The CDR3 here is CASSPQGGGTEAFF. The CDR3 DNA reads as TGTGCCAGCAGTCCCCAGGGAGGGGGCACTGAAGCTTTCTTT.

DNA of the CDR3: TGTGCCTGGAATTTCGGAGTGAACACTGAAGCTTTCTTT. Amino acids: CAWNFGVNTEAFF. The chain carries TRBV30 and TRBJ1-1, with D hard to call. Germline V lookup: CDR1 GTSNPN, CDR2 SVGIG (reference sequence). Trimming removed 4 bases from V and 0 bases from J, with 9 bases in between. CDR3 length equals 13 residues.

The chain uses TRBV6-1 and TRBJ2-7, with 10 bases fitting TRBD2. Germline CDR1 reads MNHNS; CDR2 reads SASEGT. This CDR3 is 14 amino acids long. J lost 1 base, V lost 5 bases, and 2 bases had no gene match. The CDR3 sequence: CASSIAGGSYEQYF. CDR3 in DNA: TGTGCCAGCAGTATAGCGGGAGGATCCTACGAGCAGTACTTC.

The chain employs TRBV6-5 and TRBJ2-5; the match to TRBD2 covers 7 bases. The CDR3 runs to 12 residues. CDR1 is MNHEY and CDR2 is SVGAGI in the germline V gene. The J segment lost 7 bases and the V segment lost 8 bases, leaving 7 bases of the junction unmatched. The CDR3 DNA sequence: TGTGCCAGCGGGAGGGGTGAGGGGACCCAGTACTTC. This gives the protein CASGRGEGTQYF.

J is TRBJ2-7 and V is TRBV6-5; 8 bases map to TRBD1. Germline V CDR1 and CDR2: MNHEY, SVGAGI. V shed 8 bases, J shed 3 bases, and the junction held 6 bases outside the gene matches. CDR3 length: 13 amino acids. CDR3 DNA: TGTGCCAGCTCCCGACAGGGGTTCTACGAGCAGTACTTC. It translates to CASSRQGFYEQYF.

This clone occurred once. V gene TRBV12-5 combines with J gene TRBJ1-2; tentative D call: TRBD1 (5 bases). From germline, CDR1 is LGHNT and CDR2 FRNRAP. The CDR3 covers 13 residues. Trimming took 5 bases from V and 3 from J, leaving 10 bases between them. For the CDR3, the DNA is TGTGCTAGTGGTAAGGGGAACGACTATGGCTACACCTTC. This codes for CASGKGNDYGYTF. The whole variable domain, remainder taken from reference TRBV12-5 and TRBJ1-2, is DARVTQTPRHKVTEMGQEVTMRCQPILGHNTVFWYRQTMMQGLELLAYFRNRAPLDDSGMPKDRFSAEMPDATLATLKIQPSEPRDSAVYFCASGKGNDYGYTFGSGTRLTVV.

The chain couples TRBV10-3 to TRBJ2-2; TRBD2 matches 12 bases. The germline V gene has CDR1 ENHRY and CDR2 SYGVKD. V lost 10 bases, J lost 6 bases, and 3 bases stayed unmatched. The CDR3 is 13 amino acids. The CDR3: CATGTSGSGELFF. The CDR3 DNA follows: TGTGCCACAGGGACTAGCGGGTCCGGGGAGCTGTTTTTT.

The chain joins TRBV7-9 to TRBJ2-1, with D tentatively TRBD2 (5 bases). Germline CDR1 is SEHNR and CDR2 is FQNEAQ (reference sequence). The CDR3 is made up of 13 amino acids. V lost 0 bases to trimming and J lost 12 bases, with 12 bases between them. In DNA form, the CDR3 reads TGTGCCAGCAGCTTAGCCCTAGCTGGTCGGCAGTTCTTC. It yields the protein CASSLALAGRQFF.

The chain recombines TRBV7-6 with TRBJ2-1; D possibly corresponds to TRBD2 (5 bases). CDR1 is SGHVS, CDR2 FNYEAQ, per germline. Trimming cost V 5 bases and J 9 bases, with 8 bases left between them. The CDR3 is 11 amino acids. The CDR3: CASSPEGEQFF. The CDR3 bases are TGTGCCAGCAGCCCCGAGGGTGAGCAGTTCTTC. Drawing the rest from reference TRBV7-6 and TRBJ2-1, the complete variable domain is GAGVSQSPRYKVTKRGQDVALRCDPISGHVSLYWYRQALGQGPEFLTYFNYEAQQDKSGLPNDRFSAERPEGSISTLTIQRTEQRDSAMYRCASSPEGEQFFGPGTRLTVL.